Listed here is a single T cell receptor beta chain. This record comes from a study of blood T cell repertoires in COVID-19. Whole-study context: Whether acute or convalescent, the COVID-19 samples came from the United States, Italy and Spain. From T cells, B-cell-depleted T cells, or PBMCs came the material, which was cDNA or gDNA.

As handled by the study authors: Scientists estimated how many nucleated cells there were by amplifying reference gene primers. The method was immunoSEQ multiplex PCR; TCRdb's version includes in-frame clones alone and lacks a portion of them. The V and J calls and clone size were taken over from that table, and D and trimming were inferred from the DNA. The repertoire consists of 90,000 to 130,000 clones, with 70% to 90% occurring once and the leading ten covering approximately 4.8%. This receptor was obtained from a human donor in a cohort sampled during active COVID-19. The sample consisted of peripheral blood.

This chain's CDR3 is CASSSGGLGDTQYF. DNA of the CDR3: TGTGCCAGCAGCTCCGGGGGATTGGGAGATACGCAGTATTTT. This chain uses TRBV5-6 with TRBJ2-3; D is possibly TRBD2 (6 bases). The V end lost 3 bases, the J end lost 5 bases, and 13 bases lay between the germline ends. Germline lookup yields CDR1 SGHDT and CDR2 YYEEEE. This CDR3 is built from 14 residues.